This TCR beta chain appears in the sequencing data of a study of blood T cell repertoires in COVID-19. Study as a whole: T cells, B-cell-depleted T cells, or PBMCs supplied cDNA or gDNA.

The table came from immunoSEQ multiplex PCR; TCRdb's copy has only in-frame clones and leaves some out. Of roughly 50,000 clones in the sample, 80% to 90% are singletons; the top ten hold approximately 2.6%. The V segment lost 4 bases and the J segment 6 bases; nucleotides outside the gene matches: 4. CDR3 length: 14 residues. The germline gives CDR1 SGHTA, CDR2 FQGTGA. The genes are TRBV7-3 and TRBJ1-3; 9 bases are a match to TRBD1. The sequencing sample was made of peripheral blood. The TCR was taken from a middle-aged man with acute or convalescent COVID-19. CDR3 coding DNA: TGTGCCAGCAGCTCGGGACAGGGATCAAACACCATATATTTT. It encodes CASSSGQGSNTIYF.